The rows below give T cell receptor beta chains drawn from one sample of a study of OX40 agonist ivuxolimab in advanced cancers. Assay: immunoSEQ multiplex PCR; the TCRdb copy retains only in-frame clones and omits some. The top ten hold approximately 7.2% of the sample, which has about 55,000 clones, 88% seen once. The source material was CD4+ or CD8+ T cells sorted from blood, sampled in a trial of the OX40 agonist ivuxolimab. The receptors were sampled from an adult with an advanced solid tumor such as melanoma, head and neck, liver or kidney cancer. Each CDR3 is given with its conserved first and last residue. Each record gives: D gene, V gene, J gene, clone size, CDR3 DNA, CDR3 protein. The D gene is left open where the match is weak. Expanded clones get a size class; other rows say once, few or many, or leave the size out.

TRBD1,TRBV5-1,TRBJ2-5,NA,TGCGCCAGCAGTCCAGACAGGGCCTGGCAGACCCAGTACTTC,CASSPDRAWQTQYF
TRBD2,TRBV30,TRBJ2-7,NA,TGTGCCTGGAGTGTAAGCGGGGGCTACGAGCAGTACTTC,CAWSVSGGYEQYF
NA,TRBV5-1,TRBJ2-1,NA,TGCGCCAGCTTTTTAAGACTAAATGAGCAGTTCTTC,CASFLRLNEQFF
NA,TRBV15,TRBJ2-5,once,TGTGCCACCAGCAGAGACTGGGGTGACGGGACCCAGTACTTC,CATSRDWGDGTQYF
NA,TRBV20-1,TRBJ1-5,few,TGCAGTGCGCGAGGATCGGCCCAGCATTTT,CSARGSAQHF
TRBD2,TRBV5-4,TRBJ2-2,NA,TGTGCCAGCAGCGTGACACTAGCGGGAGGGAACGGGGAGCTGTTTTTT,CASSVTLAGGNGELFF
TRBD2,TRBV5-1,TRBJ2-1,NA,TGCGCCAGCAGCTATTATGGGACTAGCGGGAGCAATGAGCAGTTCTTC,CASSYYGTSGSNEQFF
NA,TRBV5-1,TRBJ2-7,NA,TGCGCCAGCAGCTTCGCCGGATTCGACTCCTACGAGCAGTACTTC,CASSFAGFDSYEQYF
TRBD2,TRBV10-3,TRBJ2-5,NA,TGTGCCATAGGAGCGGGAGGGCCCCAAGAGACCCAGTACTTC,CAIGAGGPQETQYF
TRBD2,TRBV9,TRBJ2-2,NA,TGTGCCAGCAGCGTAGGGGGCGGGAGGGCCACCGGGGAGCTGTTTTTT,CASSVGGGRATGELFF
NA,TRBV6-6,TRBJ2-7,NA,TGTGCCAGCAGAGAGGGAGGCAGCACCAACCACGAGCAGTACTTC,CASREGGSTNHEQYF
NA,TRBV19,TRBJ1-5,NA,TGTGCCAGTAGCATAGCAAATCAGCCCCAGCATTTT,CASSIANQPQHF
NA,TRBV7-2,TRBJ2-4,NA,TGTGCCAGCAGCCCGTCTAGAATTCAGTACTTC,CASSPSRIQYF
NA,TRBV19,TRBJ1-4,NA,TGTGCCATATCTGGGGATGAAAAACTGTTTTTT,CAISGDEKLFF
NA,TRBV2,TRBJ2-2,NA,TGTGCCAGCACCCCCAGTTCCGGGGGCATTGGCGGGGAGCTGTTTTTT,CASTPSSGGIGGELFF
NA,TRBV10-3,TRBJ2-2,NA,TGTGCCATCCAAGTGGGGAGACAGGGAGGTGCCGGGGAGCTGTTTTTT,CAIQVGRQGGAGELFF
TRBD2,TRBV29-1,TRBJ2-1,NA,TGCAGCGTTGACCCAGCGGGAGTTTACAATGAGCAGTTCTTC,CSVDPAGVYNEQFF
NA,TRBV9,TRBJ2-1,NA,TGTGCCAGCACCCAGACCCCCCTAGCTGGTGAGCAGTTCTTC,CASTQTPLAGEQFF
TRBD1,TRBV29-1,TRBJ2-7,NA,TGCAGCGTTGAAGGCTTATCCGGGACAGGGGGCTCCTACGAGCAGTACTTC,CSVEGLSGTGGSYEQYF
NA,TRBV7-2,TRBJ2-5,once,TGTGCCAGCAGCGCAATCGGGGAGACCCAGTACTTC,CASSAIGETQYF
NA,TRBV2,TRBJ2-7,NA,TGTGCCAGCAGTGGACACTCCGAGCAGTACTTC,CASSGHSEQYF
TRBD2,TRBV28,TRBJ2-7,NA,TGTGCCAGCAGTTTCGGGACTAGCGGGAGGCCGGGTTACGAGCAGTACTTC,CASSFGTSGRPGYEQYF
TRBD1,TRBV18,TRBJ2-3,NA,TGTGCCAGCCCACCGGGACAGAGCACAGATACGCAGTATTTT,CASPPGQSTDTQYF
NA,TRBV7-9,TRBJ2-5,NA,TGTGCCAGCAGCTCCCAGAGGGTTCAAGAGACCCAGTACTTC,CASSSQRVQETQYF
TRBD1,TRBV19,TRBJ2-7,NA,TGTGCCAGTAGTGTTGCCGGGACAGGAGCCTACGAGCAGTACTTC,CASSVAGTGAYEQYF
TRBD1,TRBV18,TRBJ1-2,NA,TGTGCCAGCTCAGAAAATTCCGGGACAGACTATGGCTACACCTTC,CASSENSGTDYGYTF
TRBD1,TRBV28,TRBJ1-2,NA,TGTGCCAGCAGTCTAGGACAGGGGCAAGCTCGAACCTATGGCTACACCTTC,CASSLGQGQARTYGYTF
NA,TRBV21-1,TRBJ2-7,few,TGTGCCAGCAGCAAGTACCTAGCGGAGGGAGGGGAGCAGTACTTC,CASSKYLAEGGEQYF
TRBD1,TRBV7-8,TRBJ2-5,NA,TGTGCCAGCAGCCGGGACAGACCAAAAGAGACCCAGTACTTC,CASSRDRPKETQYF
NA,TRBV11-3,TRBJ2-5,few,TGTGCCAGCAGCGCAGGGGACGTAGAGACCCAGTACTTC,CASSAGDVETQYF
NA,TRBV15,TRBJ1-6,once,TGTGCCACCAGCAGAGATGGACAGCCCAATTCACCCCTCCACTTT,CATSRDGQPNSPLHF
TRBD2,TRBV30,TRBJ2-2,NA,TGTGCCTGGAATTCGCTAGCGGGAAGGACCGGGGAGCTGTTTTTT,CAWNSLAGRTGELFF
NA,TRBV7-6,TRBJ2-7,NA,TGTGCCAGCAGCTCAGACCCGAACGAGCAGTACTTC,CASSSDPNEQYF
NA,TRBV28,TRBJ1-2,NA,TGTGCCACCCTCAATGAGAGGAATGGGTTCTATGGCTACACCTTC,CATLNERNGFYGYTF
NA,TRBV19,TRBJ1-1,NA,TGTGCCTCCCGAGGGGGGGAGTACCCGGAAGCTTTCTTT,CASRGGEYPEAFF
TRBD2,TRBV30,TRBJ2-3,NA,TGTGCCTGTTCGCGGGAGTCCACAGATACGCAGTATTTT,CACSRESTDTQYF
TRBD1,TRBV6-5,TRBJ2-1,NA,TGTGCCAGCAGTCAGGGGGCTTGGGACAATGAGCAGTTCTTC,CASSQGAWDNEQFF
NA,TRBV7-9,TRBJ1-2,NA,TGTGCCAGCAGCCCTGGGCGTAATGCTAACTATGGCTACACCTTC,CASSPGRNANYGYTF
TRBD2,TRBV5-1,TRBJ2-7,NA,TGCGCCAGCACACTGACTAGCGGCTACGAGCAGTACTTC,CASTLTSGYEQYF
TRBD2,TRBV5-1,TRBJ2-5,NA,TGCGCCAGCAGCCCCGGGACTAGCGGAAGACATAGAGAGACCCAGTACTTC,CASSPGTSGRHRETQYF
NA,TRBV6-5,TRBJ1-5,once,TGTGCCAGCAGGCCAGGTGGGGATCATCAGCCCCAGCATTTT,CASRPGGDHQPQHF
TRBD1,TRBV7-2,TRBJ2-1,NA,TGTGCCAGCAGAGACAGGGGGTCCTACAATGAGCAGTTCTTC,CASRDRGSYNEQFF
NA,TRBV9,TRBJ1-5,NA,TGTGCCAGCAGCGTAGAGGGGAGGCGCAATCAGCCCCAGCATTTT,CASSVEGRRNQPQHF
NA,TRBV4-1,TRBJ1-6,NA,TGCGCCAGCAGCCAACTAAGGGACACCCCCCTCCACTTT,CASSQLRDTPLHF
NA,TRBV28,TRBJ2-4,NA,TGTGCCAGCAGTTTAAGCAGGGAAAACATTCAGTACTTC,CASSLSRENIQYF
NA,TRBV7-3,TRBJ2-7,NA,TGTGCCAGCAGCCCCGGAGGGGGTGCCGAGCAGTACTTC,CASSPGGGAEQYF
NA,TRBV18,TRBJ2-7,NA,TGTGCCAGCTCACCACCGAGCTTTATGCAATCCTACGAGCAGTACTTC,CASSPPSFMQSYEQYF
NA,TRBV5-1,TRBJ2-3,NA,TGCGCCAGCAGCTTCTACGTTGGGGTCACAGATACGCAGTATTTT,CASSFYVGVTDTQYF
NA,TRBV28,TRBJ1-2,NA,TGTGCCAGCAGTTTGTCCGGGTTTGGCTACACCTTC,CASSLSGFGYTF
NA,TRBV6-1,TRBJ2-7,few,TGTGCCAGCAGTGAAGCGAGAGACGAGCAGTACTTC,CASSEARDEQYF
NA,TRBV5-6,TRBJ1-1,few,TGTGCCAGCATCAAACCTCGTGGCAGGTACACTGAAGCTTTCTTT,CASIKPRGRYTEAFF
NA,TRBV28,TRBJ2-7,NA,TGTGCCAGCAGTTTTCCAGGGGCCCTCGAGCAGTACTTC,CASSFPGALEQYF
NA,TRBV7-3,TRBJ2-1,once,TGTGCCAGCAGTAGGGCGGGCGGTGAGCAGTTCTTC,CASSRAGGEQFF